This T cell receptor (beta chain) was recovered during a study of cytomegalovirus exposure and HLA in healthy donors. This clone occurred once. Its antigen remains unidentified. This CDR3 contains 15 residues. V dropped 4 bases and J dropped 3; count of bases not matched to a gene: 6. The V gene's germline CDR1 is GTSNPN and CDR2 SVGIG (reference sequence). Study outcomes and limitations: Reported results showed that the classifier diagnosed cytomegalovirus status with high specificity and sensitivity. Researchers reported from a later analysis that most CMV-associated TCR beta chains appeared HLA-restricted. Prediction of most subjects' HLA-A and HLA-B alleles by TCR beta sequences was reportedly accurate. The study recorded about 150 TCR beta chains that were cytomegalovirus-associated.

PCR amplification relied on 60 Vbeta primers (plus 13 Jbeta primers). The protocol was immunoSEQ multiplex PCR, while the TCRdb copy is restricted to in-frame clones and leaves out a portion. The data show about 130,000 clones, around 75% seen once. The rearrangement joins TRBV30 to TRBJ1-4; 9 bases are a match to TRBD1. Input material: PBMCs. The TCR originated in a man aged 40-49 years in good health and CMV-seronegative. The CDR3 region has the DNA TGTGCCTGGAACAGGGGGCGATGGGCTAATGAAAAACTGTTTTTT. Protein product: CAWNRGRWANEKLFF.